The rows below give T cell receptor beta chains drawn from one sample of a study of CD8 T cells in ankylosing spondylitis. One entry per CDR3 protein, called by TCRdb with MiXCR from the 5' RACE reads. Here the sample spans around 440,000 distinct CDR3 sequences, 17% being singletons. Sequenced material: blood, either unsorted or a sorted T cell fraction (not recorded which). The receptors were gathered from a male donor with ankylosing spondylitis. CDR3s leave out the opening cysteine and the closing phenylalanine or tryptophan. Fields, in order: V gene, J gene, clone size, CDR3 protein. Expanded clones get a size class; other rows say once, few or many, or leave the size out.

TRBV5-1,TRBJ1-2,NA,ASSSGIYGYT
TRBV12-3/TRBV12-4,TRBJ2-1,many,ASNPGSYNEQF
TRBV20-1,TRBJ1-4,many,SAREGPSGEKLF
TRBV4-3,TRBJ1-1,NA,ASSQSVFTGMNTEAF
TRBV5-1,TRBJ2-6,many,ASSLIPGPSGANVLT
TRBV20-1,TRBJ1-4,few,SATGRANEKLF
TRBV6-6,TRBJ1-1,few,ASRSANTEAF
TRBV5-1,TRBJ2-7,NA,ASSLRTGDEQY
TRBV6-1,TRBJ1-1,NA,ASVRTGGWRLNTEAF
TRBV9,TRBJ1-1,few,ASSVVSGYTEAF
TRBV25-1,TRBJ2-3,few,ASSESQRLSTDTQY
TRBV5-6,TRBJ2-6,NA,ASSLEGTGANVLT
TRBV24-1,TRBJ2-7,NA,ATSDSRGGYEQY
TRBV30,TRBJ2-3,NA,AWSATGLAGSDTQY
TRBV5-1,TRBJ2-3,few,ASSLAVAGVTDTQY
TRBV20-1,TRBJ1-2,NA,SARDGAALSAFYGYT
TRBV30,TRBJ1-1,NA,AWGLNTEAF
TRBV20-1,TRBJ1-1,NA,SARAAPEAF
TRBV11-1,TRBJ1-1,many,ASSWSPGQGARNTEAF
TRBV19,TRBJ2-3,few,ASSISPLAGVSDTQY
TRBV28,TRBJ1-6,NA,ASRKLTGSGNSPLH
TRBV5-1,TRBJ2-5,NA,ASSKWTGPQETQY
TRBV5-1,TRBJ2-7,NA,ASKGLAGSSGQY
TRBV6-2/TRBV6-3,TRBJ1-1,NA,ASRTIPGQKNMNTEAF
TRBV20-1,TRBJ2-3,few,SASRPTSGSAADTQY
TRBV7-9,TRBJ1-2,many,ASSPGEGNGYT
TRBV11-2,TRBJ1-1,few,ASSVGRSEAF
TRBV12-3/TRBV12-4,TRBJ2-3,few,ASSLKLAGVPDTQY
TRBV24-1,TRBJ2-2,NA,ATSARRGSLNTGELF
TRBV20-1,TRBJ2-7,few,SAIAGGAYEQY
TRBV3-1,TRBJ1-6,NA,ASSPNEGISLH
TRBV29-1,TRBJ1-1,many,SVRRGTEAF
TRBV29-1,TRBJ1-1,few,SFSAGWYTEAF
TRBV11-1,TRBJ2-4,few,ASSSLWGTGLSKNIQY
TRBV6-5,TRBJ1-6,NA,ASSTSSGYNSPLH
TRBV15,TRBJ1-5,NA,ATSRERRENQPQH
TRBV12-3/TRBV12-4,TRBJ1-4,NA,ASSPSGRWGSEKLF
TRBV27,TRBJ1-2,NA,ASSAGGGSYGYT
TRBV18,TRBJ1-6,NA,ASSPQGGPLH
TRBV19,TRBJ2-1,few,ASSTTSGPSYNEQF
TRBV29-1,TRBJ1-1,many,SGGGTEAF
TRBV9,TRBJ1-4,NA,ASSVLAGRNEKLF
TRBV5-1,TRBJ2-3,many,ASSLARGQGDTQY
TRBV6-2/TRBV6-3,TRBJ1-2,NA,ASTEDRGQNGYT
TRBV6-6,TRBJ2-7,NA,ASRSGGREQY
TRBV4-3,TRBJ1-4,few,ASSQGGGTKLF
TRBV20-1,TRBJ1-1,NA,SVVEVRNTEAF
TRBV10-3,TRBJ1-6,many,AISVGSFNSPLH
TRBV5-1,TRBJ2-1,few,ASSLTFMLTYLFNEQF
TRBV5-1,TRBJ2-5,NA,ASSQRPPAETQY
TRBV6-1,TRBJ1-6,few,ASRALPGTHNSPLH
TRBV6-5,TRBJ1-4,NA,ASSSGQGHANEKLF